This is a list of T cell receptor beta chains from one sample in a study of cytomegalovirus exposure and HLA in healthy donors. Clones were sequenced by immunoSEQ multiplex PCR, and TCRdb holds only the in-frame ones, with some missing. The profile shows 75,000 to 95,000 clones, less than 70% of them singletons. What was sequenced was PBMCs. Every receptor here comes from a man aged 50-59 years in good health and CMV-seronegative. Each CDR3 is given with its conserved first and last residue. A D gene is named only where the DNA matches it firmly. Not all rows give a size; the values are once, few, many and, for expanded clones, a class.

-	TRBV7-2	-	TRBJ2-7	TGTGCCAGCAGCTTAGCCTCCATATACGGGGGCGAGCAGTACTTC	CASSLASIYGGEQYF
once	TRBV5-4	TRBD2	TRBJ2-7	TGTGCCAGCAGCTTGGGGCTAGCGGAACACTTCTACGAGCAGTACTTC	CASSLGLAEHFYEQYF
-	TRBV5-4	-	TRBJ1-1	TGTGCCAGCAGCAGGGGAAGGGGCGGCACTGAAGCTTTCTTT	CASSRGRGGTEAFF
-	TRBV5-1	TRBD2	TRBJ2-3	TGCGCCAGCAGCTTAGGAATAGCGGGAGGGGCGGCAGATACGCAGTATTTT	CASSLGIAGGAADTQYF
few	TRBV6-1	-	TRBJ1-1	TGTGCCAGCAGTGGAAACAGGGCCCCTGAAGCTTTCTTT	CASSGNRAPEAFF
few	TRBV30	TRBD2	TRBJ2-2	TGTGCCTGGAGTGTACTAGCGGGGGACACCGGGGAGCTGTTTTTT	CAWSVLAGDTGELFF
-	TRBV7-9	-	TRBJ2-3	TGTGCCAGCAGCTTAACGCAGGGCACAGATACGCAGTATTTT	CASSLTQGTDTQYF
-	TRBV5-6	-	TRBJ1-1	TGTGCCAGCAGCTTGGGACTCTTGACTGAAGCTTTCTTT	CASSLGLLTEAFF
few	TRBV28	TRBD1	TRBJ2-7	TGTGCCAGCAGGCTGCCCGGGACAGGGAATGACGAGCAGTACTTC	CASRLPGTGNDEQYF
-	TRBV6-4	-	TRBJ2-1	TGTGCCAGCAGTAGAACGGGGTTTGCCTACAATGAGCAGTTCTTC	CASSRTGFAYNEQFF
-	TRBV2	-	TRBJ2-1	TGTGCCAGCAGTGTGGCTAGTCTACGGGACAATGAGCAGTTCTTC	CASSVASLRDNEQFF
-	TRBV29-1	TRBD2	TRBJ2-1	TGCAGCGTTGAAGCTAGCGGGACGACCAATGAGCAGTTCTTC	CSVEASGTTNEQFF
-	TRBV7-7	-	TRBJ2-2	TGTGCTAGCAGCTTACGGGTTGGCGCCGGGGAGCTGTTTTTT	CASSLRVGAGELFF
-	TRBV29-1	-	TRBJ2-5	TGCAGCGTCGACAAGGCCGGTGGGCAGACCCAGTACTTC	CSVDKAGGQTQYF
few	TRBV2	TRBD2	TRBJ2-7	TGTGCCAGCAGTGAAACTAGCGGGGGGACCTACGAGCAGTACTTC	CASSETSGGTYEQYF
-	TRBV5-4	-	TRBJ2-1	TGTGCCAGCACCAAAAAGGGGCGGCCCTACAATGAGCAGTTCTTC	CASTKKGRPYNEQFF
-	TRBV2	TRBD1	TRBJ2-3	TGTGCCAGCACTGGACAGGGAAGCACAGATACGCAGTATTTT	CASTGQGSTDTQYF
-	TRBV2	-	TRBJ1-4	TGTGCCAGCAGATCACAGGGAGCTAGTGAAAAACTGTTTTTT	CASRSQGASEKLFF
-	TRBV5-6	TRBD1	TRBJ2-2	TGTGCCAGCAGCTTGGACAGGGGCGCGGACACCGGGGAGCTGTTTTTT	CASSLDRGADTGELFF
-	TRBV29-1	-	TRBJ1-2	TGCAGCGTTGGGGAACAGGGAGGCTACACCTTC	CSVGEQGGYTF
-	TRBV5-6	TRBD1	TRBJ2-2	TGTGCCAGCAGCTTTCCAGGGGGCCTTGTCACCGGGGAGCTGTTTTTT	CASSFPGGLVTGELFF